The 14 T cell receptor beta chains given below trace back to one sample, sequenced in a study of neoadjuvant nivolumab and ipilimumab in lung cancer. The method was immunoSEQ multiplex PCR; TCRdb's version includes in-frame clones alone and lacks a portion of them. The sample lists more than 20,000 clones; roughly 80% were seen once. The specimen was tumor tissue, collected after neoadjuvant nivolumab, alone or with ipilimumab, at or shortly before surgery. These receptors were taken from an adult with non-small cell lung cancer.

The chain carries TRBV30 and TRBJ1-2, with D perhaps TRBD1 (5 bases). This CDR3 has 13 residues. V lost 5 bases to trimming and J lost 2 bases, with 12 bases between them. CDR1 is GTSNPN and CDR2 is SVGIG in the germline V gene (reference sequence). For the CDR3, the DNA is TGTGCCTGGCTCCTACGGACAAACTATGGCTACACCTTC. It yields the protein CAWLLRTNYGYTF.

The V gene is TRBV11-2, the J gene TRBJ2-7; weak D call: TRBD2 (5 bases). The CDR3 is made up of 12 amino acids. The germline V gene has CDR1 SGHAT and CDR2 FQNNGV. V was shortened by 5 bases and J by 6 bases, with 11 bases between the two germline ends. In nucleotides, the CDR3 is TGTGCCAGCAGCCAAGCGGCTCCCGAGCAGTACTTC. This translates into CASSQAAPEQYF.

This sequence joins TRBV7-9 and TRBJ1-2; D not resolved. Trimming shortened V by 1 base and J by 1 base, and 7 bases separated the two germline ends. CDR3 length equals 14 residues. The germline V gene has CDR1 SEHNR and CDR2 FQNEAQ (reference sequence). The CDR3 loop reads CASSLGGVNYGYTF. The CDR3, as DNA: TGTGCCAGCAGCTTAGGGGGAGTTAACTATGGCTACACCTTC.

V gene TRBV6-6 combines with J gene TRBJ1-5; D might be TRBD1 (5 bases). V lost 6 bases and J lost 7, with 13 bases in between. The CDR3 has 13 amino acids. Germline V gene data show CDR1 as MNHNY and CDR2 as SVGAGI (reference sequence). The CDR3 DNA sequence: TGTGCCAGCAGCGGGGGGGATGGGCAGCCCCAGCATTTT. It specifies CASSGGDGQPQHF.

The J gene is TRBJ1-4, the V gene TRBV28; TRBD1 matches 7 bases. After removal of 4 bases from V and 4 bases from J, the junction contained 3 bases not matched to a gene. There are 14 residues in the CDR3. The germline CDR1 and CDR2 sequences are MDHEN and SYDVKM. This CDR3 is CASSSTGNNEKLFF. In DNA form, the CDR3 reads TGTGCCAGCAGTTCGACAGGGAATAATGAAAAACTGTTTTTT.

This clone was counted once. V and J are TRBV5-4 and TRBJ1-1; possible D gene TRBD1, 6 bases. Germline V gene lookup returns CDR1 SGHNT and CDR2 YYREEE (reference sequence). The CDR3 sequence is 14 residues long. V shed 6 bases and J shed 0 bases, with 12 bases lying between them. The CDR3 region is CASTEDRMNTEAFF. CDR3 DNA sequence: TGTGCCAGCACCGAGGACAGAATGAACACTGAAGCTTTCTTT.

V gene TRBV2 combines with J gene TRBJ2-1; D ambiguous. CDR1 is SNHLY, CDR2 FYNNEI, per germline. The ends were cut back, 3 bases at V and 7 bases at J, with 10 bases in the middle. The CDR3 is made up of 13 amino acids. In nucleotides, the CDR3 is TGTGCCAGCAGTGACGATTTGGAGAATGAGCAGTTCTTC. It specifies CASSDDLENEQFF.

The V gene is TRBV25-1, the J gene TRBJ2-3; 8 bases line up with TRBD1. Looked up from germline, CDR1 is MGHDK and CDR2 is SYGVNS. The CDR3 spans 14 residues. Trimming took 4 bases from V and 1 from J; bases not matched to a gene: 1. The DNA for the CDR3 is TGTGCCAGCAGTGTGACAGGGGGCACAGATACGCAGTATTTT. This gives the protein CASSVTGGTDTQYF.

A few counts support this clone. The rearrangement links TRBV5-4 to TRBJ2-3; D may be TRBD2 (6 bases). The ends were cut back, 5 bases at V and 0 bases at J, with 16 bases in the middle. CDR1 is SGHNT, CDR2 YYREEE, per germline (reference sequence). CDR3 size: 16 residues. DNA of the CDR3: TGTGCCAGCAGGAGGGCACAGGAGGGCAGCACAGATACGCAGTATTTT. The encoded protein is CASRRAQEGSTDTQYF.

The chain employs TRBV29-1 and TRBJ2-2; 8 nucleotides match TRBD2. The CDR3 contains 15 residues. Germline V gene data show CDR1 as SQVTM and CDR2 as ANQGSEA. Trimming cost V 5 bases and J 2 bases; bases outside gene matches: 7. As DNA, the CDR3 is TGCAGCGTTTACCCGGGAGGGTATAACACCGGGGAGCTGTTTTTT. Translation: CSVYPGGYNTGELFF.

The CDR3 nucleotides are TGTGCCAGCAGCTTTAGTCCGGGTCGCACAGATACGCAGTATTTT. Translating gives CASSFSPGRTDTQYF. The chain recombines TRBV11-3 with TRBJ2-3; no firm D call. Germline V CDR1 and CDR2: SGHNT, YENEEA. The V end lost 3 bases, the J end lost 1 base, and 11 bases lay between the germline ends. This CDR3 has 15 amino acids.

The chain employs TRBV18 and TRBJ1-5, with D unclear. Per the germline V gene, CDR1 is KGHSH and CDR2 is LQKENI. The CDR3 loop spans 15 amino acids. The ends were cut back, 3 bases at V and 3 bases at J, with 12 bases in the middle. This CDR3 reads CASSPADGSNQPQHF. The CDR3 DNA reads TGTGCCAGCTCACCCGCCGACGGATCCAATCAGCCCCAGCATTTT. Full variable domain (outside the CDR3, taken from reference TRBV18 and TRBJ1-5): NAGVMQNPRHLVRRRGQEARLRCSPMKGHSHVYWYRQLPEEGLKFMVYLQKENIIDESGMPKERFSAEFPKEGPSILRIQQVVRGDSAAYFCASSPADGSNQPQHFGDGTRLSIL.

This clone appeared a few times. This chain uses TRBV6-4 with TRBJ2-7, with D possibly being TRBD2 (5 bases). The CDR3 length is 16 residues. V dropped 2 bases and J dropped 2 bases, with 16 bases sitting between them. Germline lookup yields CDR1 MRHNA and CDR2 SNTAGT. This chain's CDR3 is CASSDPRGAIAYEQYF. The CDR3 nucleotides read TGTGCCAGCAGTGACCCACGGGGAGCGATTGCCTACGAGCAGTACTTC.

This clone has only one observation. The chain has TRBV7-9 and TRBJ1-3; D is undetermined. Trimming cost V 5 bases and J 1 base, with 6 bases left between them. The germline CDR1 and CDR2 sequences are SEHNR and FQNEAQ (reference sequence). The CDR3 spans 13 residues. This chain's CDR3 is CASSPGSGNTIYF. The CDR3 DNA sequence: TGTGCCAGCAGCCCCGGTTCTGGAAACACCATATATTTT.